The rows below give T cell receptor beta chains drawn from one sample of a study of regulatory T cells in long-lasting Graves disease. MiXCR, run by TCRdb on the multiplex PCR reads, gives a single entry per CDR3 protein. The sample carries a few hundred thousand distinct CDR3 sequences, under 25% recorded once. The specimen was peripheral blood mononuclear cells (PBMCs), collected when the disease was refractory, from a patient treated with antithyroid drugs. The receptors come from a female donor with Graves disease. Each CDR3 is given with its conserved first and last residue. Fields, in order: J gene, D gene, clone size, V gene, CDR3 DNA, CDR3 protein. The D gene is left open where the match is weak. Only part of the rows carry a size: once, few, many, or a class if the clone is expanded.

j_call: TRBJ2-4
d_call: -
clone_size: -
v_call: TRBV18
cdr3_nt: TGTGCCAGCTTACCTACCTTCTCAGGGGATGCCAAAAACATTCAGTACTTC
cdr3_aa: CASLPTFSGDAKNIQYF

j_call: TRBJ2-7
d_call: TRBD2
clone_size: few
v_call: TRBV28
cdr3_nt: TGTGCCAGCAGTCCATCAAGCGGGAGGGGCTACGAGCAGTACTTC
cdr3_aa: CASSPSSGRGYEQYF

j_call: TRBJ1-6
d_call: TRBD1
clone_size: few
v_call: TRBV24-1
cdr3_nt: TGTGCCACCAGTGGTCTGTACCGGGACAGGGTTTCACCCCTCCACTTT
cdr3_aa: CATSGLYRDRVSPLHF

j_call: TRBJ1-1
d_call: -
clone_size: -
v_call: TRBV6-9
cdr3_nt: TGTGCCAGCAGTTACTCGTCGGGATTGAACACTGAAGCTTTCTTT
cdr3_aa: CASSYSSGLNTEAFF

j_call: TRBJ2-3
d_call: -
clone_size: few
v_call: TRBV3-1
cdr3_nt: TGTGCCAGCAGCCAAGCCCCGACCCTAGATACGCAGTATTTT
cdr3_aa: CASSQAPTLDTQYF

j_call: TRBJ2-5
d_call: -
clone_size: few
v_call: TRBV18
cdr3_nt: TGTGCCAGCTCAACCACTATAGAAGAGACCCAGTACTTC
cdr3_aa: CASSTTIEETQYF

j_call: TRBJ2-7
d_call: TRBD2
clone_size: -
v_call: TRBV4-1
cdr3_nt: TGCGCCAGCAGCCAAGATTACACTAGCGGGAGCCACGAGCAGTACTTC
cdr3_aa: CASSQDYTSGSHEQYF

j_call: TRBJ2-2
d_call: -
clone_size: -
v_call: TRBV5-1
cdr3_nt: TGTGCCAGCAGCTATCGCGACGGGGGCTCGAACACCGGGGAGCTGTTTTTT
cdr3_aa: CASSYRDGGSNTGELFF

j_call: TRBJ1-2
d_call: TRBD1
clone_size: few
v_call: TRBV25-1
cdr3_nt: TGTGCCAGCAGTGTTGGACAGGGCCCCTACACCTTC
cdr3_aa: CASSVGQGPYTF

j_call: TRBJ2-2
d_call: -
clone_size: -
v_call: TRBV4-2
cdr3_nt: TGTGCCAGCAGCCAAGCTGAGGGGGAGAACACCGGGGAGCTGTTTTTT
cdr3_aa: CASSQAEGENTGELFF

j_call: TRBJ1-5
d_call: TRBD1
clone_size: -
v_call: TRBV3-1
cdr3_nt: TGTGCCAGCAGCCGACGACAGGGTGACCAGCCCCAGCATTTT
cdr3_aa: CASSRRQGDQPQHF

j_call: TRBJ2-3
d_call: TRBD2
clone_size: -
v_call: TRBV12-3/TRBV12-4
cdr3_nt: TGTGCCAGCAGTTTACTAAGACTAGCGGGAAGCACAGATACGCAGTATTTT
cdr3_aa: CASSLLRLAGSTDTQYF

j_call: TRBJ2-7
d_call: -
clone_size: many
v_call: TRBV20-1
cdr3_nt: TGCAGTGCTAACCGGGACGGGTCCTCCTACGAGCAGTACTTC
cdr3_aa: CSANRDGSSYEQYF

j_call: TRBJ2-2
d_call: -
clone_size: few
v_call: TRBV9
cdr3_nt: TGTGCCAGCAGCCCCATCGTTTCTGGCGGGGAGCTGTTTTTT
cdr3_aa: CASSPIVSGGELFF

j_call: TRBJ2-1
d_call: TRBD2
clone_size: once
v_call: TRBV28
cdr3_nt: TGTGCCAGCAGTTGGGGGGGTGAGCAGTTCTTC
cdr3_aa: CASSWGGEQFF

j_call: TRBJ2-1
d_call: -
clone_size: -
v_call: TRBV5-5
cdr3_nt: TGTGCCAGCAGCTTGGTAGCAGGCCTATACAATGAGCAGTTCTTC
cdr3_aa: CASSLVAGLYNEQFF

j_call: TRBJ2-2
d_call: -
clone_size: few
v_call: TRBV19
cdr3_nt: TGTGCCAGTAGTATCGCACGGTTCGCGAACACCGGGGAGCTGTTTTTT
cdr3_aa: CASSIARFANTGELFF

j_call: TRBJ2-7
d_call: -
clone_size: many
v_call: TRBV28
cdr3_nt: TGTGCCAGCAGAACCCAGAGGGGTTGGATGAACTACGAGCAGTACTTC
cdr3_aa: CASRTQRGWMNYEQYF

j_call: TRBJ2-5
d_call: -
clone_size: -
v_call: TRBV12-3/TRBV12-4
cdr3_nt: TGTGCCAGCAGCGTAGATGGTCACCGAGAAGAGACCCAGTACTTC
cdr3_aa: CASSVDGHREETQYF

j_call: TRBJ2-6
d_call: -
clone_size: many
v_call: TRBV28
cdr3_nt: TGTGCCAGCAGTCCGCAGCCAGTTCCGGTTGGTGGGGCCAACGTCCTGACTTTC
cdr3_aa: CASSPQPVPVGGANVLTF

j_call: TRBJ1-1
d_call: -
clone_size: -
v_call: TRBV9
cdr3_nt: TGTGCCAGCAGCGTAGAGGTACTAAACACTGAAGCTTTCTTT
cdr3_aa: CASSVEVLNTEAFF

j_call: TRBJ2-1
d_call: TRBD1
clone_size: -
v_call: TRBV25-1
cdr3_nt: TGTGCCAGCAGTGAATATACAAGGGGACAGGGGATCAATGAGCAGTTCTTC
cdr3_aa: CASSEYTRGQGINEQFF

j_call: TRBJ1-6
d_call: -
clone_size: -
v_call: TRBV5-4
cdr3_nt: TGTGCCAGCAGCTTGGAACAGCATTCACCCCTCCACTTT
cdr3_aa: CASSLEQHSPLHF

j_call: TRBJ2-4
d_call: -
clone_size: many
v_call: TRBV28
cdr3_nt: TGTGCCAGCAGTCCCGGACACCATGGGACACCCGCCTTTCAGTACTTC
cdr3_aa: CASSPGHHGTPAFQYF

j_call: TRBJ1-2
d_call: -
clone_size: -
v_call: TRBV20-1
cdr3_nt: TGCAGTGCTAGTCCCAGGGACTACCTACGCTACACCTTC
cdr3_aa: CSASPRDYLRYTF

j_call: TRBJ2-7
d_call: TRBD2
clone_size: -
v_call: TRBV5-5
cdr3_nt: TGTGCCAGCAGCATCGGAGGACTAGCGGGAGTAGGCGAGCAGTACTTC
cdr3_aa: CASSIGGLAGVGEQYF